The rows below give T cell receptor beta chains drawn from one sample of a study of T cell changes during pregnancy in multiple sclerosis. Assay: immunoSEQ multiplex PCR; the TCRdb copy retains only in-frame clones and omits some. There are about 41,000 clones in the sample; 90% occur only once, and about 6.7% lies in the top ten. Sample: CD8+ T cells from peripheral blood mononuclear cells, taken in the third trimester of pregnancy. The receptors come from a female donor with multiple sclerosis, enrolled in a pregnancy study. Both conserved end residues are part of each CDR3. D genes are given only for firm matches. The size field is filled for only some rows; it gives once, few, many or a size class.

J: TRBJ2-1; D: TRBD1; size: NA; V: TRBV11-2; DNA: TGTGCCAGCAGCTCCGGGACAGGGCCCTACAATGAGCAGTTCTTC; CDR3: CASSSGTGPYNEQFF
J: TRBJ1-5; D: TRBD1; size: NA; V: TRBV4-3; DNA: TGCGCCAGCAGCCAAGATTCCCAGGGGGCGAATCAGCCCCAGCATTTT; CDR3: CASSQDSQGANQPQHF
J: TRBJ2-2; D: NA; size: NA; V: TRBV7-6; DNA: TGTGCCAGCAGCCGCTTAAAGGGAGGTGAAGGGGTCGGGGAGCTGTTTTTT; CDR3: CASSRLKGGEGVGELFF
J: TRBJ1-1; D: NA; size: NA; V: TRBV30; DNA: TGTGCCTGGAGTGCGGACAGCCACACTGAAGCTTTCTTT; CDR3: CAWSADSHTEAFF
J: TRBJ2-3; D: NA; size: NA; V: TRBV4-3; DNA: TGCGCCAGCAGCCAAACGAGGGGGGGGAGCACAGATACGCAGTATTTT; CDR3: CASSQTRGGSTDTQYF
J: TRBJ2-1; D: NA; size: NA; V: TRBV27; DNA: TGTGCCAGCAGGATAGGAGGGATTTACAATGAGCAGTTCTTC; CDR3: CASRIGGIYNEQFF
J: TRBJ2-7; D: NA; size: NA; V: TRBV9; DNA: TGTGCCAGCAGCGTAGGTCCGGACAGAACCTACGAGCAGTACTTC; CDR3: CASSVGPDRTYEQYF
J: TRBJ2-1; D: TRBD2; size: NA; V: TRBV7-9; DNA: TGTGCCAGCAGCTTGGGACTAAAACTCGGTGAGCAGTTCTTC; CDR3: CASSLGLKLGEQFF
J: TRBJ1-4; D: NA; size: NA; V: TRBV5-1; DNA: TGCGCCAGCAGCTCGTCAGGGGTCTCTGAAAAACTGTTTTTT; CDR3: CASSSSGVSEKLFF
J: TRBJ2-3; D: TRBD2; size: NA; V: TRBV11-3; DNA: TGTGCCAGCAGCTCGCGGACTAGCGGGGGAGTCACAGATACGCAGTATTTT; CDR3: CASSSRTSGGVTDTQYF
J: TRBJ2-5; D: NA; size: NA; V: TRBV6-5; DNA: TGTGCCAGCGCCGCGGCTAGCCTGGAGACCCAGTACTTC; CDR3: CASAAASLETQYF
J: TRBJ2-1; D: TRBD2; size: NA; V: TRBV6-5; DNA: TGTGCCAGCAGTTACCTAGCGGGGGAGCAGTTCTTC; CDR3: CASSYLAGEQFF
J: TRBJ1-1; D: TRBD1; size: NA; V: TRBV11-3; DNA: TGTGCCAGCAGCTGGGACAGGGGGGCTGAAGCTTTCTTT; CDR3: CASSWDRGAEAFF
J: TRBJ1-2; D: TRBD1; size: NA; V: TRBV28; DNA: TGTGCCAGCAGTCCGGGACAGGACTATGGCTACACCTTC; CDR3: CASSPGQDYGYTF
J: TRBJ1-1; D: TRBD1; size: few; V: TRBV19; DNA: TGTGCCAGTAGTATGATGACCTTGACAGGGGGCACTGAAGCTTTCTTT; CDR3: CASSMMTLTGGTEAFF
J: TRBJ2-7; D: TRBD2; size: NA; V: TRBV6-5; DNA: TGTGCCAGCAGTTACTCGTCCCCTAGCGGGAGTTACGAGCAGTACTTC; CDR3: CASSYSSPSGSYEQYF
J: TRBJ2-1; D: NA; size: NA; V: TRBV5-6; DNA: TGTGCCAGCAGCTTGGGACAGGATCCAAAGGGTTTCTTC; CDR3: CASSLGQDPKGFF
J: TRBJ2-7; D: TRBD1; size: NA; V: TRBV9; DNA: TGTGCCAGCAGCGCGAAGGGGGCCCGTGGGCCCTACGAGCAGTACTTC; CDR3: CASSAKGARGPYEQYF
J: TRBJ2-7; D: NA; size: once; V: TRBV5-4; DNA: TGTGCCAGCAGCCTGGAGTTTACAGGGACCGAGCAGTACTTC; CDR3: CASSLEFTGTEQYF
J: TRBJ2-2; D: TRBD2; size: NA; V: TRBV7-6; DNA: TGTGCCAGCAGCTTATTGGGGGGGACCACCCAGAACACCGGGGAGCTGTTTTTT; CDR3: CASSLLGGTTQNTGELFF
J: TRBJ1-2; D: NA; size: NA; V: TRBV12-5; DNA: TGTGCTAGTGGTTACCCCGGCTATGGCTACACCTTC; CDR3: CASGYPGYGYTF
J: TRBJ1-2; D: TRBD1; size: NA; V: TRBV2; DNA: TGTGCCAGCAGTTCAAGGGACAGGGCCTATGGCTACACCTTC; CDR3: CASSSRDRAYGYTF